The entry below gives a single TCR beta chain sequence along with its context. What it binds is unknown. It was with 60 Vbeta and 13 Jbeta primers that the PCR ran. Sequencing was performed with immunoSEQ multiplex PCR; in TCRdb, only in-frame clones are kept and a portion is missing. This sample yields under 200,000 clones, of which almost 85% are seen a single time; about 2% belongs to the top ten. This entry is derived from a study of cytomegalovirus exposure and HLA in healthy donors. V was pared by 2 bases and J by 6 bases, with 10 bases between. The CDR3 has 14 residues. Germline CDR1 reads MNHEY; CDR2 reads SMNVEV (reference sequence). The study's findings and limits: For TCR beta chains, V- and J-gene trimming was later linked to a missense DCLRE1C variant. Only CMV serostatus was available as immune exposure information. In an earlier analysis, about 87% or about 30%: the productive usage of most TCR beta V segments.

V is TRBV27 and J is TRBJ2-2; the D gene is possibly TRBD2 (6 bases). The clonotype originates from a woman aged 45-60 years in good health and CMV-seronegative. Sequencing was done on a sample of PBMCs. The CDR3: CASSLGGRSGELFF. The CDR3 nucleotides read TGTGCCAGCAGTTTAGGGGGGAGATCCGGGGAGCTGTTTTTT.